The T cell receptor (beta chain) described here comes from a study of blood T cell repertoires in COVID-19. Turning to the study itself: Samples came from the United States, Italy and Spain, spanning acute and convalescent COVID-19. PBMCs, B-cell-depleted T cells, or T cells provided the cDNA or gDNA that made up the material.

The authors' processing: The authors estimated nucleated cell counts from reference gene primer amplification. TCRdb keeps only in-frame clones here, not all; method: immunoSEQ multiplex PCR. V, J and clone size are taken as reported in that table, and D and trimming were inferred from the DNA itself. The table shows about 350,000 clones, with roughly 87% occurring only once. The CDR3 loop spans 14 amino acids. Trimming cost V 1 base and J 4 bases, with 9 bases left between them. CDR1 and CDR2 (germline): LNHNV, YYDKDF (reference sequence). Symptom resolution, clearance, or two negative PCRs marked donors in Cohort 3 as recovered.

The source of this sequence is a woman aged 25 to 39 who had recovered from COVID-19. The V gene is TRBV15, the J gene TRBJ2-3; D may be TRBD2 (6 bases). The sequenced sample consisted of PBMCs or T cells enriched from blood (not recorded which). As DNA, the CDR3 is TGTGCCACCAGCAGAGCCCGACTAGCAGATACGCAGTATTTT. This translates into CATSRARLADTQYF.